What follows describes a single TCR beta chain. The sample comes from a study of T cells and copy number aberrations in small-cell lung cancer. Assay: immunoSEQ multiplex PCR; the TCRdb copy retains only in-frame clones and omits some. The profile shows 500 or so clones, 85% to 95% of them singletons. The germline V gene has CDR1 GTSNPN and CDR2 SVGIG (reference sequence). CDR3 length: 14 residues. V was clipped by 5 bases and J by 1 base, with 11 bases between them. The material sequenced was tumor tissue. V is TRBV30 and J is TRBJ2-2; perhaps D is TRBD1 or TRBD2 (5 bases each). The sequence derives from a man over 45 with small cell lung cancer. Here the CDR3 DNA reads TGTGCCTGGCAGGGAGTGGGGAACACCGGGGAGCTGTTTTTT. It encodes CAWQGVGNTGELFF.